The 19 T cell receptor beta chains below come from one sample, sequenced in a study of cytomegalovirus exposure and HLA in healthy donors. Only in-frame clones appear in the TCRdb table, and some are missing; sequencing was by immunoSEQ multiplex PCR. The profile covers about 130,000 clones, with around nine tenths appearing a single time and around 3.4% taken by the ten largest. The sequencing input was PBMCs. Receptors originate from a man aged 30-40 years in good health and CMV-seronegative.

CDR3 loop: CASRTGNMNTEAFF. In DNA form, the CDR3 reads TGTGCCAGCAGAACAGGTAACATGAACACTGAAGCTTTCTTT. The rearrangement uses TRBV6-5 and TRBJ1-1; D perhaps matches TRBD1 (5 bases). This CDR3 has 14 residues. The ends were cut back, 6 bases at V and 0 bases at J, with 11 bases in the middle. Per the germline V gene, CDR1 is MNHEY and CDR2 is SVGAGI.

The chain employs TRBV5-1 and TRBJ1-1; TRBD1 might be the D (6 bases). The CDR3 totals 15 residues. Germline V gene data show CDR1 as SGHRS and CDR2 as YFSETQ. V was trimmed by 3 bases and J by 8 bases, leaving 20 bases between them. The CDR3: CASSSADVGGREAFF. The CDR3 DNA reads as TGCGCCAGCAGCTCGGCTGATGTTGGGGGCCGAGAAGCTTTCTTT.

The rearrangement uses TRBV6-1 and TRBJ1-4; D is undetermined. V shed 1 base and J shed 10 bases, with 16 bases lying between them. Germline CDR1 is MNHNS and CDR2 is SASEGT. This CDR3 contains 15 residues. Here the CDR3 DNA reads TGTGCCAGCAGTGAAGGTCGGGTCCGAAAAAGAAAACTGTTTTTT. Protein product: CASSEGRVRKRKLFF.

The chain has TRBV6-5 and TRBJ1-6; D gene unclear. CDR3 length equals 14 residues. The V gene's germline CDR1 is MNHEY and CDR2 SVGAGI. The V end was cut by 6 bases, the J end by 10 bases, with 16 bases between. CDR3 nucleotides: TGTGCCAGCAGAAACCTTGAGTTGTACTCACCCCTCCACTTT. This codes for CASRNLELYSPLHF.

The V gene is TRBV27, the J gene TRBJ2-3; the D is unclear. With 3 bases removed from V and 2 bases from J, the gap between germline ends came to 9 bases. CDR3 length equals 14 residues. Germline V gene data show CDR1 as MNHEY and CDR2 as SMNVEV (reference sequence). In DNA form, the CDR3 reads TGTGCCAGCAGTTTGGTACTGAACACAGATACGCAGTATTTT. Its protein product is CASSLVLNTDTQYF.

The CDR3 DNA is TGTGCCAGCAGCTCTCAGGACAGGGGGCCCGGCGAGCAGTACTTC. It encodes CASSSQDRGPGEQYF. J is TRBJ2-7 and V is TRBV5-4; 11 positions agree with TRBD1. V lost 3 bases and J lost 6; bases outside the gene matches: 8. Germline CDR1 SGHNT, CDR2 YYREEE (reference sequence). The CDR3 totals 15 residues.

J is TRBJ1-2 and V is TRBV5-1; D is unresolved. The CDR3 contains 14 residues. V lost 0 bases, J lost 8 bases, and 14 bases lay in between. Germline V CDR1 and CDR2: SGHRS, YFSETQ. DNA for the CDR3: TGCGCCAGCAGCTTGGCCGGTCACCCTGCGGGCTACACCTTC. As protein: CASSLAGHPAGYTF.

This rearrangement joins TRBV2 to TRBJ2-7; 10 positions agree with TRBD2. The CDR3 extends over 14 amino acids. V trimming: 7 bases; J trimming: 7 bases; junction bases outside the gene matches: 10. CDR1 and CDR2 from the germline V gene are SNHLY and FYNNEI. For the CDR3, the DNA is TGTGCCAGCACTGGACTAGCGGCTCGGGGAGAGCAGTACTTC. Protein sequence: CASTGLAARGEQYF.

The chain links TRBV7-9 to TRBJ2-7; D is perhaps TRBD2 (5 bases). CDR3 length: 14 amino acids. The germline V gene encodes CDR1 SEHNR and CDR2 FQNEAQ (reference sequence). Trimming pared 5 bases from V and 2 bases from J, leaving 13 bases between. The CDR3 reads CASSKTGNTYEQYF. CDR3 nucleotide sequence: TGTGCCAGCAGCAAAACCGGGAATACCTACGAGCAGTACTTC.

V is TRBV5-8 and J is TRBJ2-1; D might be TRBD2 (6 bases). V lost 5 bases to trimming and J lost 9 bases, with 21 bases between them. The germline V gene has CDR1 SGHTS and CDR2 YDEGEE. The CDR3 loop spans 15 amino acids. This CDR3 is CASRPNPVFGGEQFF. CDR3 nucleotide sequence: TGTGCCAGCAGGCCGAATCCCGTCTTCGGGGGTGAGCAGTTCTTC.

The V and J genes are TRBV28 and TRBJ2-7; 8 bases align to TRBD1. CDR3 length: 13 amino acids. J lost 3 bases, V lost 3 bases, and 1 base had no gene match. Germline-derived CDR1 and CDR2 are MDHEN and SYDVKM. CDR3 amino acids: CASSLGQVYEQYF. CDR3 nucleotides: TGTGCCAGCAGTTTGGGACAGGTCTACGAGCAGTACTTC. Drawing the rest from reference TRBV28 and TRBJ2-7, the complete variable domain is DVKVTQSSRYLVKRTGEKVFLECVQDMDHENMFWYRQDPGLGLRLIYFSYDVKMKEKGDIPEGYSVSREKKERFSLILESASTNQTSMYLCASSLGQVYEQYFGPGTRLTVT.

The chain's CDR3 is CASNRDRGPVGGYTF. The CDR3 bases are TGTGCCAGCAACCGGGACAGGGGGCCCGTTGGTGGCTACACCTTC. The rearrangement links TRBV5-4 to TRBJ1-2; 12 bases agree with TRBD1. This CDR3 spans 15 amino acids. The germline CDR1 and CDR2 sequences are SGHNT and YYREEE (reference sequence). V lost 6 bases to trimming and J lost 7 bases; unmatched junction nucleotides: 10.

CDR3 bases: TGTGCCAGCAGCTTGGTAGCGGGGGGCCACGATACGCAGTATTTT. This sequence encodes CASSLVAGGHDTQYF. This chain uses TRBV11-2 with TRBJ2-3; 10 bases line up with TRBD2. CDR1 and CDR2 from the germline V gene are SGHAT and FQNNGV. The trim removed 3 bases at V and 6 bases at J, leaving 6 bases unmatched. This CDR3 region has 15 residues.

V usage is TRBV7-2 and J usage is TRBJ2-7, with TRBD1 identical over 8 bases. The V segment lost 0 bases and the J segment 2 bases; nucleotides outside the gene matches: 0. Germline V gene data show CDR1 as SGHTA and CDR2 as FQGNSA. CDR3 length: 14 amino acids. CDR3: CASSLATGAYEQYF. The CDR3 nucleotides read TGTGCCAGCAGCTTAGCGACAGGGGCCTACGAGCAGTACTTC.

The V gene is TRBV6-6, the J gene TRBJ1-1, with 8 positions matching TRBD1. The CDR3 consists of 11 residues. The V gene end was trimmed by 9 bases and the J gene end by 4 bases; junction bases not matched to a gene: 1. Germline V gives CDR1 MNHNY, CDR2 SVGAGI (reference sequence). The CDR3 sequence is CASTGGTEAFF. The DNA for the CDR3 is TGTGCCAGTACAGGGGGCACTGAAGCTTTCTTT.

This sequence joins TRBV28 and TRBJ1-6; 8 positions match TRBD1. The length of the CDR3 is 15 residues. V shed 4 bases, J shed 6 bases, and the junction held 5 bases outside the gene matches. Germline V CDR1 and CDR2: MDHEN, SYDVKM. The CDR3 DNA sequence: TGTGCCAGCAGTTCCCCGGACAGGGTTAATTCACCCCTCCACTTT. Amino acid sequence: CASSSPDRVNSPLHF.

The genes are TRBV5-4 and TRBJ2-3; 8 nucleotides line up with TRBD2. The V gene's germline CDR1 is SGHNT and CDR2 YYREEE (reference sequence). This CDR3 has 15 amino acids. Trimming at V came to 4 bases and at J to 1 base, leaving 5 bases not matched to a gene. The DNA for the CDR3 is TGTGCCAGCAGCCGGGGGGGGCCCGGCACAGATACGCAGTATTTT. It codes for CASSRGGPGTDTQYF.

This clone was counted a few times. CDR3: CASSQESQGRSPLHF. The DNA for the CDR3 is TGTGCCAGCAGCCAAGAGAGCCAGGGTAGATCACCCCTCCACTTT. The chain has TRBV4-2 and TRBJ1-6, with D perhaps matching TRBD1 (5 bases). From germline, CDR1 is LGHNA and CDR2 YNFKEQ. The CDR3 runs 15 residues. The V end was cut by 0 bases, the J end by 10 bases, with 13 bases between.

The V call is TRBV2, the J call TRBJ1-3, with 8 bases that match TRBD1. The CDR3 sequence is 16 residues long. Germline V gene data show CDR1 as SNHLY and CDR2 as FYNNEI. The trim removed 6 bases at V and 0 bases at J, leaving 7 bases unmatched. The CDR3 DNA is TGTGCCAGCAGACGGACAGGGTCGGACTCTGGAAACACCATATATTTT. Protein: CASRRTGSDSGNTIYF. The variable domain in full, completed from reference TRBV2 and TRBJ1-3, reads EPEVTQTPSHQVTQMGQEVILRCVPISNHLYFYWYRQILGQKVEFLVSFYNNEISEKSEIFDDQFSVERPDGSNFTLKIRSTKLEDSAMYFCASRRTGSDSGNTIYFGEGSWLTVV.